A selection of T cell receptor beta chains follows, all from one sample in a study of cytomegalovirus exposure and HLA in healthy donors. Sequencing used immunoSEQ multiplex PCR; TCRdb keeps in-frame clones, though not all of them. In the table there are about 160,000 clones, approximately 89% of which are singletons. The sequenced sample was PBMCs. Source of these receptors: a man aged 18-30 years in good health and CMV-seropositive. The CDR3 runs from the conserved cysteine through the conserved F or W. Each record gives: V gene, J gene, clone size, D gene, CDR3 protein, CDR3 DNA. A D gene is named only where the DNA matches it firmly. Expanded clones get a size class; other rows say once, few or many, or leave the size out.

TRBV7-8	TRBJ2-1	-	TRBD2	CASSSTSGRKNEQFF	TGTGCCAGCAGTTCGACTAGCGGGAGGAAGAATGAGCAGTTCTTC
TRBV9	TRBJ2-3	-	TRBD2	CASSVDSRLAGRSISTDTQYF	TGTGCCAGCAGCGTAGACTCGAGACTAGCGGGCAGATCAATCAGCACAGATACGCAGTATTTT
TRBV2	TRBJ2-5	once	TRBD2	CASSGPVAGYHQETQYF	TGTGCCAGCAGTGGGCCCGTAGCGGGATACCACCAAGAGACCCAGTACTTC
TRBV7-8	TRBJ2-3	-	-	CASSLGGVSTDTQYF	TGTGCCAGCAGCTTGGGGGGAGTTAGCACAGATACGCAGTATTTT
TRBV19	TRBJ1-4	once	TRBD1	CASSGTVTATNEKLFF	TGTGCCAGTTCCGGGACAGTTACTGCAACTAATGAAAAACTGTTTTTT
TRBV28	TRBJ1-1	-	TRBD1	CASSAPGGTEAFF	TGTGCCAGCAGTGCTCCAGGGGGCACTGAAGCTTTCTTT
TRBV5-1	TRBJ2-7	-	TRBD2	CASSLAGASYEQYF	TGCGCCAGCAGCTTAGCGGGGGCGTCCTACGAGCAGTACTTC
TRBV5-1	TRBJ2-7	-	-	CASSGQGHNYEQYF	TGCGCCAGCAGCGGTCAGGGACATAATTACGAGCAGTACTTC
TRBV30	TRBJ2-1	-	TRBD2	CAWSVRGREMYEQFF	TGTGCCTGGAGTGTACGTGGGCGGGAGATGTATGAGCAGTTCTTC
TRBV1	TRBJ2-2	-	-	CTSSQASSGQNTGELFF	TGCACCAGCAGCCAGGCCTCTAGCGGGCAAAACACCGGGGAGCTGTTTTTT
TRBV6-1	TRBJ2-1	-	TRBD2	CASSEWTSDNEQFF	TGTGCCAGCAGTGAATGGACTAGCGACAATGAGCAGTTCTTC
TRBV28	TRBJ2-1	-	TRBD2	CASSLDLAGGPYNEQFF	TGTGCCAGCAGTTTAGATCTAGCGGGAGGGCCCTACAATGAGCAGTTCTTC
TRBV19	TRBJ2-4	-	TRBD1	CASRTGAKNIQYF	TGTGCCAGTAGGACAGGGGCCAAAAACATTCAGTACTTC
TRBV11-2	TRBJ2-7	-	-	CASSPAYEQYF	TGTGCCAGCAGCCCGGCCTACGAGCAGTACTTC
TRBV18	TRBJ2-7	-	TRBD1	CASSPTGGYEQYF	TGTGCCAGCTCACCGACAGGGGGCTACGAGCAGTACTTC
TRBV10-3	TRBJ1-3	once	-	CAISRDFGNTIYF	TGTGCCATCAGCCGGGACTTCGGAAACACCATATATTTT
TRBV5-1	TRBJ1-2	-	-	CASSLGGRYNYGYTF	TGCGCCAGCAGCTTGGGGGGCCGATATAACTATGGCTACACCTTC
TRBV5-6	TRBJ2-5	-	-	CASHDRHQETQYF	TGTGCCAGCCACGACAGACACCAAGAGACCCAGTACTTC
TRBV4-1	TRBJ2-1	-	TRBD2	CASSQPGTSGRVEQFF	TGCGCCAGCAGCCAACCCGGGACTAGCGGGAGGGTTGAGCAGTTCTTC
TRBV19	TRBJ2-4	-	TRBD2	CASSPQGLATVPGTKNIQYF	TGTGCCAGTAGTCCTCAAGGACTAGCAACCGTCCCCGGGACCAAAAACATTCAGTACTTC
TRBV6-5	TRBJ2-5	-	TRBD1	CASSSRTGARETQYF	TGTGCCAGCAGTTCTCGAACAGGGGCAAGGGAGACCCAGTACTTC
TRBV28	TRBJ1-2	-	TRBD1	CASSLTEGGAGGYTF	TGTGCCAGCAGTTTGACAGAAGGGGGCGCGGGGGGCTACACCTTC
TRBV7-2	TRBJ2-7	-	TRBD2	CASSLTSGSYEQYF	TGTGCCAGCAGCTTAACTAGCGGGAGTTACGAGCAGTACTTC
TRBV4-2	TRBJ2-7	-	-	CASSPSSYEQYF	TGTGCCAGCAGCCCCAGCTCCTACGAGCAGTACTTC